Below, 28 T cell receptor beta chains from the same sample are listed, as sequenced in a study of T cell responses to AZD1222 COVID-19 vaccine. Produced via immunoSEQ multiplex PCR; TCRdb's table is partial and in-frame only. The sample contains 75,000 to 100,000 clones, 70% to 90% of which appear only once. The specimen was peripheral blood, collected on day 0 of AZD1222 vaccination. These receptors were obtained from an adult in good health.

This clone came up a few times. V gene TRBV13 combines with J gene TRBJ1-1; D not certain. The germline V gene encodes CDR1 PRHDT and CDR2 FYEKMQ (reference sequence). The ends were cut back, 1 base at V and 0 bases at J, with 6 bases in the middle. CDR3 length: 14 residues. As DNA, the CDR3 is TGTGCCAGCAGCTTAGATAATTTGAACACTGAAGCTTTCTTT. This gives the protein CASSLDNLNTEAFF. The complete variable domain, with remaining parts taken from reference TRBV13 and TRBJ1-1, reads AAGVIQSPRHLIKEKRETATLKCYPIPRHDTVYWYQQGPGQDPQFLISFYEKMQSDKGSIPDRFSAQQFSDYHSELNMSSLELGDSALYFCASSLDNLNTEAFFGQGTRLTVV.

The chain has TRBV9 and TRBJ1-3, with 7 bases matching TRBD1. CDR1 and CDR2 from the germline V gene are SGDLS and YYNGEE. The CDR3 totals 18 residues. V was pared by 2 bases and J by 0 bases, with 11 bases of the junction left unmatched. CDR3 in DNA: TGTGCCAGCAGCGTCGCCGACAGGGTGGGGTACTCTGGAAACACCATATATTTT. Translated, it gives CASSVADRVGYSGNTIYF.

This clone was seen only once. The chain couples TRBV19 to TRBJ1-5, with 7 bases aligning to TRBD1. From germline, CDR1 is LNHDA and CDR2 SQIVND (reference sequence). CDR3 length equals 19 residues. The V segment lost 5 bases and the J segment 5 bases; nucleotides outside the gene matches: 21. CDR3 sequence reads: CASSAPLTRGQGSDQPQHF. The CDR3 coding sequence is TGTGCCAGTAGTGCTCCCCTAACGAGGGGGCAAGGGTCTGATCAGCCCCAGCATTTT.

In this sample, this clone turned up once. The chain recombines TRBV9 with TRBJ2-7; 11 bases are a match to TRBD1. With 2 bases clipped from V and 4 bases from J, the junction kept 8 bases outside the gene matches. CDR1 is SGDLS and CDR2 is YYNGEE in the germline V gene. This CDR3 comprises 16 residues. In DNA form, the CDR3 reads TGTGCCAGCAGCGTGAGGCCTCGGGACAGGGGGTACGAGCAGTACTTC. Protein sequence: CASSVRPRDRGYEQYF.

This clone was seen once. CDR3 DNA: TGTGCCAGCCGATGGGGGACGGAAGCCTACGAGCAGTACTTC. Translated: CASRWGTEAYEQYF. V and J are TRBV7-9 and TRBJ2-7; D could derive from TRBD1 or TRBD2 (5 bases each). Trimming removed 8 bases from V and 2 bases from J, with 16 bases in between. This CDR3 spans 14 amino acids. From germline, CDR1 is SEHNR and CDR2 FQNEAQ (reference sequence).

This clone was detected only a few times. CDR3 protein: CASSWWTGGYGYTF. The CDR3 nucleotides are TGTGCCAGCAGTTGGTGGACAGGGGGCTATGGCTACACCTTC. J is TRBJ1-2 and V is TRBV28; TRBD1 agrees at 10 bases. The CDR3 has 14 residues. V dropped 4 bases and J dropped 4; count of bases not matched to a gene: 3. Germline CDR1 MDHEN, CDR2 SYDVKM.

The rearrangement uses TRBV3-1 (or the pseudogene TRBV3-2) and TRBJ1-3; TRBD1 agrees at 7 bases. The V segment lost 2 bases and the J segment 4 bases; nucleotides outside the gene matches: 5. The germline CDR1 and CDR2 sequences are LGHDT and YNNKEL (reference sequence). This CDR3 region has 15 residues. Here the CDR3 DNA reads TGTGCCAGCAGCCAACTGACAGGGTTCGGAAACACCATATATTTT. This sequence encodes CASSQLTGFGNTIYF.

This chain uses TRBV7-2 with TRBJ2-1; 9 bases are shared with TRBD2. The CDR3 has 16 amino acids. Germline V gives CDR1 SGHTA, CDR2 FQGNSA. Trimming removed 3 bases from V and 5 bases from J; junction bases left unmatched: 8. CDR3 in amino acids: CASSLVVLAGDNEQFF. The CDR3 DNA is TGTGCCAGCAGCTTGGTTGTATTAGCGGGGGACAATGAGCAGTTCTTC.

The genes are TRBV7-2 and TRBJ1-6; D gene ambiguous. V was cut by 5 bases and J by 9 bases, with 11 bases left in between. The CDR3 is 13 amino acids. Germline-derived CDR1 and CDR2 are SGHTA and FQGNSA. CDR3 sequence: CASSRGNGSPLHF. In DNA form, the CDR3 reads TGTGCCAGCAGCCGGGGAAATGGTTCACCCCTCCACTTT.

This clone was seen once. The DNA for the CDR3 is TGTGCCAGCAGCTTACAGGGGCACTATGGCTACACCTTC. Translation: CASSLQGHYGYTF. The J gene is TRBJ1-2, the V gene TRBV2; 7 positions agree with TRBD1. V gave up 6 bases and J gave up 3 bases; unmatched junction bases: 4. This CDR3 contains 13 residues. CDR1 is SNHLY, CDR2 FYNNEI, per germline.

This clone was detected only a few times. J is TRBJ1-5 and V is TRBV28; D is perhaps TRBD1 (5 bases). The CDR3 is 14 residues long. V was clipped by 6 bases and J by 3 bases, with 12 bases between them. Germline lookup yields CDR1 MDHEN and CDR2 SYDVKM. Here the CDR3 reads CASSPGGNNQPQHF. DNA of the CDR3: TGTGCCAGCAGCCCTGGGGGGAACAATCAGCCCCAGCATTTT.

This clone was recorded once. The chain is built from TRBV3-1 (or the pseudogene TRBV3-2) and TRBJ2-3; 9 positions match TRBD2. V lost 1 base to trimming and J lost 4 bases; unmatched junction nucleotides: 6. Germline lookup yields CDR1 LGHDT and CDR2 YNNKEL (reference sequence). This CDR3 is built from 16 residues. CDR3 coding DNA: TGTGCCAGCAGCCAAGGGGCGGGGGGGCCCCCAGATACGCAGTATTTT. Amino acid sequence: CASSQGAGGPPDTQYF.

The rearrangement links TRBV4-3 to TRBJ1-2, with 9 bases that match TRBD1. V lost 3 bases, J lost 9 bases, and 11 bases stayed unmatched. CDR1 LGHNA and CDR2 YSLEER come from the germline V gene. This CDR3 region has 15 residues. The CDR3 sequence is CASSQAGTGRRSYTF. The CDR3 DNA is TGCGCCAGCAGCCAGGCCGGGACAGGGAGACGAAGCTACACCTTC.

This clone appeared a single time. The chain carries TRBV5-6 and TRBJ2-3; 10 bases fit TRBD1. This CDR3 is 16 amino acids long. Per germline, CDR1 SGHDT and CDR2 YYEEEE. The junction had 7 bases not matched to a gene; V was cut back by 4 bases and J by 2 bases. CDR3 sequence reads: CASSPGTGVFTDTQYF. CDR3 nucleotide sequence: TGTGCCAGCAGCCCCGGGACAGGGGTTTTCACAGATACGCAGTATTTT.

The V call is TRBV4-1, the J call TRBJ1-1, with 8 bases that match TRBD1. Losses at the gene ends were 0 bases for V and 3 bases for J; bases not matched to a gene: 24. Germline V gene sequence: CDR1 MGHRA, CDR2 YSYEKL. The CDR3 consists of 22 residues. This CDR3 reads CASSQDKEGREVGGQGYTEAFF. The CDR3 DNA reads as TGCGCCAGCAGCCAAGATAAAGAGGGGCGCGAAGTAGGAGGACAGGGATACACTGAAGCTTTCTTT.

This chain links TRBV28 with TRBJ1-2; 8 bases line up with TRBD1. The V and J ends lost 7 bases and 4 bases, in that order; junction bases with no gene match: 8. CDR1 is MDHEN and CDR2 is SYDVKM in the germline V gene. The CDR3 is 14 residues long. CDR3 nucleotide sequence: TGTGCCAGCACCTTGACAGGGGCACGCTATGGCTACACCTTC. Its translation is CASTLTGARYGYTF.

This chain joins TRBV7-9 and TRBJ1-1; 7 positions match TRBD1. V lost 5 bases and J lost 4; bases outside the gene matches: 7. The V gene's germline CDR1 is SEHNR and CDR2 FQNEAQ (reference sequence). The CDR3 runs 14 residues. The CDR3 coding sequence is TGTGCCAGCAGCCGTGGACAGGAGGGCACTGAAGCTTTCTTT. Amino acids: CASSRGQEGTEAFF. Filled out from reference TRBV7-9 and TRBJ1-1, the complete variable domain reads DTGVSQNPRHKITKRGQNVTFRCDPISEHNRLYWYRQTLGQGPEFLTYFQNEAQLEKSRLLSDRFSAERPKGSFSTLEIQRTEQGDSAMYLCASSRGQEGTEAFFGQGTRLTVV.

The chain combines TRBV19 with TRBJ1-6, with TRBD1 matching over 7 bases. CDR1 and CDR2 (germline): LNHDA, SQIVND (reference sequence). Trimming cost V 5 bases and J 3 bases; bases outside gene matches: 19. The length of the CDR3 is 20 residues. In nucleotides, the CDR3 is TGTGCCAGTAGTCCGCTTAGGGGACAGTCAACTACCTACTATAATTCACCCCTCCACTTT. Protein: CASSPLRGQSTTYYNSPLHF.

The V call is TRBV19, the J call TRBJ2-7; D is possibly TRBD1 (5 bases). V lost 5 bases, J lost 0 bases, and 11 bases lay in between. The CDR3 is 14 residues long. CDR1 and CDR2 from the germline V gene are LNHDA and SQIVND (reference sequence). The CDR3 sequence is CASSWTLLSYEQYF. The DNA for the CDR3 is TGTGCCAGTAGTTGGACACTACTCTCCTACGAGCAGTACTTC.

This chain uses TRBV4-3 with TRBJ1-1; no clear D. CDR3 length: 13 residues. CDR1 is LGHNA, CDR2 YSLEER, per germline. Trimming took 3 bases from V and 3 from J, leaving 8 bases between them. CDR3 in amino acids: CASSQIQDTEAFF. DNA for the CDR3: TGCGCCAGCAGCCAGATCCAGGACACTGAAGCTTTCTTT.

The rearrangement links TRBV3-1 (or the pseudogene TRBV3-2) to TRBJ1-2; a weak D match, TRBD1 (6 bases). The V gene lost 1 base and the J gene lost 4 bases, with 10 bases spanning the gap. The CDR3 is made up of 14 amino acids. From germline, CDR1 is LGHDT and CDR2 YNNKEL (reference sequence). The CDR3 sequence: CASSQVQGGYGYTF. The CDR3 nucleotides are TGTGCCAGCAGCCAAGTACAGGGCGGCTATGGCTACACCTTC.

The CDR3 protein is CASSQDLVPLDGYTF. The CDR3 DNA reads TGTGCCAGCAGCCAAGATCTGGTTCCCTTGGATGGCTACACCTTC. The V and J genes are TRBV4-2 and TRBJ1-2; the D is unclear. V was cut by 0 bases and J by 6 bases, with 14 bases left in between. This CDR3 region has 15 residues. Germline CDR1 and CDR2: LGHNA and YNFKEQ.

The table lists this clone with a count of one. This chain links TRBV5-1 with TRBJ1-1, with D uncertain. The CDR3 totals 13 residues. Germline V CDR1 and CDR2: SGHRS, YFSETQ. Deletions cut 4 bases from V and 7 bases from J, with 14 bases between. Here the CDR3 DNA reads TGCGCCAGCAGCCGAGGATCCGCGGGTGAAGCTTTCTTT. Translating it yields CASSRGSAGEAFF.

DNA of the CDR3: TGTGCCAGCAGCTTACGGGGGGGGTCCTCCTACGAGCAGTACTTC. It yields the protein CASSLRGGSSYEQYF. This chain uses TRBV11-2 with TRBJ2-7, with 8 bases matching TRBD2. CDR3 length equals 15 residues. Germline V CDR1 and CDR2: SGHAT, FQNNGV. V gave up 2 bases and J gave up 0 bases; unmatched junction bases: 3.

The chain uses TRBV5-1 and TRBJ1-4; TRBD1 is a possible D gene (6 bases). This CDR3 has 15 residues. In germline, CDR1 is SGHRS, CDR2 YFSETQ. The V end lost 0 bases, the J end lost 7 bases, and 13 bases lay between the germline ends. The CDR3 here is CASSLDTGPGEKLFF. As DNA, the CDR3 is TGCGCCAGCAGCTTGGATACAGGGCCCGGTGAAAAACTGTTTTTT.

V gene TRBV3-1 (or the pseudogene TRBV3-2) combines with J gene TRBJ1-1; D uncertain. The CDR3 contains 13 residues. Trimming removed 3 bases at V and 4 bases at J, with 9 bases between. CDR1 and CDR2 (germline): LGHDT, YNNKEL (reference sequence). CDR3 sequence reads: CASSHGLSTEAFF. The CDR3 DNA reads TGTGCCAGCAGCCACGGGTTGAGCACTGAAGCTTTCTTT.

The chain has TRBV5-1 and TRBJ2-2; 8 bases map to TRBD1. The trim removed 4 bases at V and 6 bases at J, leaving 5 bases unmatched. Looked up from germline, CDR1 is SGHRS and CDR2 is YFSETQ. There are 14 residues in the CDR3. In DNA, the CDR3 is TGCGCCAGCAGCGCGACAGGGGTTTCCGGGGAGCTGTTTTTT. Amino acids: CASSATGVSGELFF.

The gene calls are TRBV6-5 and TRBJ1-5; D unclear. This CDR3 comprises 13 residues. Between the trimmed V and J ends, which lost 6 bases and 5 bases, there was a span of 11 bases. CDR1 is MNHEY and CDR2 is SVGAGI in the germline V gene. The CDR3 region has the DNA TGTGCCAGCAGCTCATCACATTATCAGCCCCAGCATTTT. Protein sequence: CASSSSHYQPQHF.